One and the same sample provided the 25 T cell receptor beta chains below, sequenced in a study of blood T cells in healthy people across ages. Combining a sample-barcoded 5' primer with a J-beta primer mix, a second PCR ran for roughly 6 to 11 cycles. TCRdb passed the 5' RACE reads through MiXCR, listing each CDR3 protein once. The sample includes roughly 1.4 million distinct CDR3 sequences, roughly 60% of them seen just once. The specimen sequenced was blood. The receptors come from a man between 18 and 29 years old in good health.

The chain recombines TRBV28 with TRBJ2-1, with a possible D match to TRBD2 (5 bases). Germline V CDR1 and CDR2: MDHEN, SYDVKM. Deletions cut 4 bases from V and 10 bases from J, with 17 bases between. This CDR3 contains 14 residues. CDR3 protein: CASSYSEVGQEQFF. CDR3 DNA: TGTGCCAGCAGTTATAGCGAGGTAGGCCAGGAGCAGTTCTTC.

The V gene is TRBV4-1, the J gene TRBJ2-5; 7 positions agree with TRBD2. V lost 0 bases and J lost 5; bases outside the gene matches: 9. The CDR3 is made up of 16 amino acids. Germline CDR1 reads MGHRA; CDR2 reads YSYEKL. The CDR3 region has the DNA TGCGCCAGCAGCCAAGATCTTGGGTGGGGGGGGGAGACCCAGTACTTC. Protein sequence: CASSQDLGWGGETQYF.

This clonotype was picked up a small number of times. The chain has TRBV20-1 and TRBJ2-7, with a tentative D call TRBD1 (5 bases). Trimming took off 4 bases at V and 3 bases at J, with 10 bases between the two ends. The germline V gene has CDR1 DFQATT and CDR2 SNEGSKA (reference sequence). The CDR3 totals 12 residues. The CDR3 coding sequence is TGCAGTGCTAACGCCAGGGTCTACGAGCAGTACTTC. It is translated as CSANARVYEQYF.

The CDR3 bases are TGTGCCAGCAGTGAACTGGGACAGGGCGGTGAAAAACTGTTTTTT. This codes for CASSELGQGGEKLFF. The chain couples TRBV6-1 to TRBJ1-4; 9 nucleotides align to TRBD1. Trimming cost V 2 bases and J 7 bases; bases outside gene matches: 5. This CDR3 is built from 15 residues. Germline values: CDR1 MNHNS, CDR2 SASEGT.

Of note for this clonotype: One end of the junction does not line up with germline, which may come from a read error. This sequence joins TRBV7-9 and TRBJ1-2; no firm D call. The CDR3 runs to 14 residues. CDR1 and CDR2 (germline): SEHNR, FQNEAQ (reference sequence). The CDR3 region is CASSLVGQHYGYTF. CDR3 nucleotide sequence: TGTGCTAGCAGCTTAGTTGGGCAGCACTATGGCTACACCTTC.

The chain joins TRBV29-1 to TRBJ2-1; TRBD2 aligns across 7 bases. This CDR3 spans 16 amino acids. The germline V gene has CDR1 SQVTM and CDR2 ANQGSEA. The V segment lost 5 bases and the J segment 0 bases; nucleotides outside the gene matches: 10. The CDR3, as DNA: TGCAGCGTTACGGGGCTAGCGGAAAGCTCCTACAATGAGCAGTTCTTC. Translating gives CSVTGLAESSYNEQFF.

The chain has TRBV15 and TRBJ2-2; TRBD1 matches 9 bases. Germline loops: CDR1 LNHNV, CDR2 YYDKDF (reference sequence). The CDR3 runs to 15 residues. The junction had 8 bases not matched to a gene; V was cut back by 5 bases and J by 7 bases. CDR3 residues: CATSVRTGANGELFF. For the CDR3, the DNA is TGTGCCACCAGCGTAAGGACAGGGGCGAACGGGGAGCTGTTTTTT.

The chain employs TRBV6-6 and TRBJ2-7; D not certain. Germline loops: CDR1 MNHNY, CDR2 SVGAGI (reference sequence). With 9 bases removed from V and 6 bases from J, the gap between germline ends came to 15 bases. This CDR3 has 12 amino acids. Here the CDR3 DNA reads TGTGCCAGTAGCCCGATCAGGTCCGAGCAGTACTTC. Translation: CASSPIRSEQYF.

CDR3 protein: CSVEDRRVEAFF. CDR3 in DNA: TGCAGCGTTGAAGATCGACGGGTTGAAGCTTTCTTT. The gene calls are TRBV29-1 and TRBJ1-1; D is ambiguous. Looked up from germline, CDR1 is SQVTM and CDR2 is ANQGSEA. CDR3 length equals 12 residues. Deletions cut 0 bases from V and 7 bases from J, with 9 bases between.

The chain has TRBV4-1 and TRBJ2-1; TRBD1 aligns across 11 bases. Germline V CDR1 and CDR2: MGHRA, YSYEKL. The CDR3 is 16 residues long. V lost 4 bases and J lost 5; bases outside the gene matches: 7. CDR3 nucleotide sequence: TGCGCCAGCAGCCCACTACCGGGACAGGGGGACAATGAGCAGTTCTTC. Its protein product is CASSPLPGQGDNEQFF.

The chain links TRBV11-3 to TRBJ2-1, with 7 positions matching TRBD2. CDR3 size: 15 residues. CDR1 SGHNT and CDR2 YENEEA come from the germline V gene. Trimming at V came to 5 bases and at J to 6 bases, leaving 10 bases not matched to a gene. The CDR3: CASSPGLAEVNEQFF. Here the CDR3 DNA reads TGTGCCAGCAGCCCAGGGCTAGCGGAGGTCAATGAGCAGTTCTTC.

This sequence joins TRBV6-2 or TRBV6-3 and TRBJ1-5; 9 nucleotides line up with TRBD1. Per the germline V gene, CDR1 is MNHEY and CDR2 is SVGEGT. With 4 bases clipped from V and 6 bases from J, the junction kept 4 bases outside the gene matches. The CDR3 contains 14 residues. The CDR3 region has the DNA TGTGCCAGCAGTTGGGGACAGGGAAGTCAGCCCCAGCATTTT. It encodes CASSWGQGSQPQHF.

This chain uses TRBV4-1 with TRBJ1-1, with TRBD1 as a possible D gene (5 bases). Per the germline V gene, CDR1 is MGHRA and CDR2 is YSYEKL. This CDR3 spans 15 amino acids. V was trimmed by 0 bases and J by 4 bases, leaving 12 bases between them. The DNA for the CDR3 is TGCGCCAGCAGCCAAGAGCGACAGTCCTCCACTGAAGCTTTCTTT. Translated, it gives CASSQERQSSTEAFF.

This sequence joins TRBV29-1 and TRBJ2-3; 7 nucleotides line up with TRBD1. The trim removed 0 bases at V and 7 bases at J, leaving 13 bases unmatched. The length of the CDR3 is 16 residues. Per the germline V gene, CDR1 is SQVTM and CDR2 is ANQGSEA. For the CDR3, the DNA is TGCAGCGTTGAAGATCTGGGCAGGGGGTTATTTTATACGCAGTATTTT. This translates into CSVEDLGRGLFYTQYF.

This clonotype turned up a few times. The chain carries TRBV29-1 and TRBJ2-7; 7 nucleotides line up with TRBD2. Germline V CDR1 and CDR2: SQVTM, ANQGSEA. The CDR3 has 13 residues. The CDR3 sequence: CSASRGRAYEQYF. CDR3 nucleotide sequence: TGCAGTGCCTCACGGGGGAGGGCCTACGAGCAGTACTTC.

V gene TRBV13 combines with J gene TRBJ2-1; 10 bases fit TRBD2. Germline assignment: CDR1 PRHDT and CDR2 FYEKMQ (reference sequence). CDR3 size: 16 residues. Losses at the gene ends were 0 bases for V and 9 bases for J; bases not matched to a gene: 8. CDR3 nucleotide sequence: TGTGCCAGCAGCTTAGGGTTTAGCGGGAGGTTAATTGAGCAGTTCTTC. Its translation is CASSLGFSGRLIEQFF.

This clonotype has more than one count but fewer than ten. The chain combines TRBV4-1 with TRBJ2-5, with 8 bases fitting TRBD2. Near its end, the DNA agrees better with TRBJ2-7, so the J call may be wrong. The CDR3 runs to 13 residues. Germline lookup yields CDR1 MGHRA and CDR2 YSYEKL. This chain's CDR3 is CASSLIGGDEQYF. The CDR3, as DNA: TGCGCCAGCAGCCTGATCGGGGGGGACGAGCAGTACTTC.

The chain has TRBV6-2 or TRBV6-3 and TRBJ2-1; TRBD1 matches 9 bases. This CDR3 has 16 amino acids. V was pared by 4 bases and J by 5 bases, with 9 bases of the junction left unmatched. Germline loops: CDR1 MNHEY, CDR2 SVGEGT. The CDR3 DNA follows: TGTGCCAGCAGTTGCGACCGGGACAGGGAAGACAATGAGCAGTTCTTC. It specifies CASSCDRDREDNEQFF.

This sequence joins TRBV27 and TRBJ2-1, with TRBD1 matching over 7 bases. J lost 8 bases, V lost 4 bases, and 8 bases had no gene match. Germline V gene sequence: CDR1 MNHEY, CDR2 SMNVEV (reference sequence). This CDR3 has 14 residues. The DNA for the CDR3 is TGTGCCAGCAGTTCCGTTGACAGGGCAGATGAGCAGTTCTTC. Its protein is CASSSVDRADEQFF.

This clonotype was counted ten times or more. The J gene is TRBJ1-2, the V gene TRBV12-3 or TRBV12-4, with a weak D call TRBD1 (5 bases). The V end lost 3 bases, the J end lost 0 bases, and 8 bases lay between the germline ends. The CDR3 is made up of 14 amino acids. The CDR3 nucleotides read TGTGCCAGCAGTTTGTCGGGGGCTAACTATGGCTACACCTTC. This gives the protein CASSLSGANYGYTF.

The J gene is TRBJ1-1, the V gene TRBV20-1; D not certain. Trimming took off 4 bases at V and 6 bases at J, with 9 bases between the two ends. The CDR3 totals 11 residues. Germline V gene data show CDR1 as DFQATT and CDR2 as SNEGSKA (reference sequence). CDR3 in DNA: TGCAGTGCTACCCGGTACCCTGAAGCTTTCTTT. Translated, it gives CSATRYPEAFF.

This rearrangement joins TRBV29-1 to TRBJ1-1; a weak D match, TRBD1 (5 bases). The germline gives CDR1 SQVTM, CDR2 ANQGSEA. The CDR3 extends over 12 amino acids. Deletions cut 6 bases from V and 4 bases from J, with 12 bases between. CDR3 region: CSVGDRRTEAFF. The CDR3 DNA sequence: TGCAGCGTAGGGGACCGTCGCACTGAAGCTTTCTTT.

This clonotype was counted only a few times. This chain links TRBV3-1 with TRBJ2-1; TRBD2 matches 11 bases. From germline, CDR1 is LGHDT and CDR2 YNNKEL (reference sequence). This CDR3 contains 15 residues. V was clipped by 6 bases and J by 9 bases; unmatched bases: 10. The CDR3 sequence is CASRKTSGILSEQFF. The CDR3, as DNA: TGTGCCAGCAGGAAGACTAGCGGGATACTTAGTGAGCAGTTCTTC.

This clonotype was found a few times. The gene calls are TRBV20-1 and TRBJ2-1, with D uncertain. Germline V gene data show CDR1 as DFQATT and CDR2 as SNEGSKA (reference sequence). V was cut by 1 base and J by 0 bases, with 10 bases left in between. This CDR3 comprises 15 residues. The CDR3 DNA reads as TGCAGTGCTAGAGGGGAATACAACTCCTACAATGAGCAGTTCTTC. Protein product: CSARGEYNSYNEQFF.

A remark on this clonotype: This CDR3 is missing its conserved last phenylalanine or tryptophan, likely due to a read error. This CDR3 is CASSLAVLAGRTDTQYY. The CDR3 region has the DNA TGTGCCAGCAGCTTAGCGGTGCTAGCGGGACGCACAGATACGCAGTATTAT. J is TRBJ2-3 and V is TRBV7-2; 9 bases match TRBD2. CDR1 SGHTA and CDR2 FQGNSA come from the germline V gene. This CDR3 contains 17 residues. J gave up 1 base and V 0 bases, and 5 bases lay outside the gene matches.